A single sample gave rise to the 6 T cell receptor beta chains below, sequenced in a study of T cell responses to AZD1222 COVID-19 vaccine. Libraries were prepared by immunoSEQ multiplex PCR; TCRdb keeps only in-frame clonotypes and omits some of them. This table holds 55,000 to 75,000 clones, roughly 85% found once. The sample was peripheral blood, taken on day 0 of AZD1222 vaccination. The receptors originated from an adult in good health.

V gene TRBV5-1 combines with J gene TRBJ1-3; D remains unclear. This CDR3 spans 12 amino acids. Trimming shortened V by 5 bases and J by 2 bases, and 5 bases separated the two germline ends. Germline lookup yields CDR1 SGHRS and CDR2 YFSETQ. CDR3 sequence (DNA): TGCGCCAGCAGGGAAACTGGAAACACCATATATTTT. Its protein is CASRETGNTIYF.

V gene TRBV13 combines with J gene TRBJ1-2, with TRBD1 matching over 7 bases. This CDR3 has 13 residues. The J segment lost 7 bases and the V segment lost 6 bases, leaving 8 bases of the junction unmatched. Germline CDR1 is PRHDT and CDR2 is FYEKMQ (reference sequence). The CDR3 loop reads CASSLQGRRGYTF. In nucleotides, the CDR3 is TGTGCCAGCAGTTTACAGGGGCGCCGTGGCTACACCTTC.

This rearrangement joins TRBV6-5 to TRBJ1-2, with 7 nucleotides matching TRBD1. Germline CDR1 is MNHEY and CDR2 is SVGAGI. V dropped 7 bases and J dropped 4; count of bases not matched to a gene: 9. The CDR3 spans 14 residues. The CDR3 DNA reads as TGTGCCAGCAAACTCAGGGGGGCGGTCTATGGCTACACCTTC. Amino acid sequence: CASKLRGAVYGYTF.

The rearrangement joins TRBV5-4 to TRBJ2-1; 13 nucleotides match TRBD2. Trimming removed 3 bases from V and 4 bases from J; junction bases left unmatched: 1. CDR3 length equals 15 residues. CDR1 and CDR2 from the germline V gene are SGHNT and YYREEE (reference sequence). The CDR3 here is CASSSLAGGYNEQFF. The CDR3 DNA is TGTGCCAGCAGCTCACTAGCGGGGGGGTACAATGAGCAGTTCTTC.

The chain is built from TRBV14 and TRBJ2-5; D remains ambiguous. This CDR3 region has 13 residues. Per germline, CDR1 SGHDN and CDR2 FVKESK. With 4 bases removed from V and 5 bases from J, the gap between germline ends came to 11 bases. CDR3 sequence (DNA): TGTGCCAGCAGCCCCACCTCCGTGGAGACCCAGTACTTC. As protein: CASSPTSVETQYF.

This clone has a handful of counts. The DNA of the CDR3 is TGTGCCAGCAGCACAACACTAGCGGGAGTATACAATGAGCAGTTCTTC. It codes for CASSTTLAGVYNEQFF. The rearrangement links TRBV11-2 to TRBJ2-1; 11 bases align to TRBD2. Germline CDR1 is SGHAT and CDR2 is FQNNGV. The length of the CDR3 is 16 residues. With V trimmed by 5 bases and J by 4 bases, 7 bases remained unmatched.